The TCR beta chain described here comes from a study of metastatic and nonmetastatic thyroid tumors (TCRdb year 2020). With regard to the full study: Repertoires were compared across peripheral blood and tumor or nodule tissue samples from malignant and benign thyroid patients. The investigation overall reported the following: TCR beta diversity was reported as significantly higher in malignant tumors than in benign nodules, in both blood and tumor samples.

Before undergoing thyroid surgery, none of the patients had been given any kind of treatment. The study retrospectively analysed patient clinical samples collected from the early 2010s to the late 2010s using T-cell receptor beta sequencing. Library preparation employed PCR. Instrument on record: Illumina HiSeq 4000. The TCR beta-chain CDR3 region of each patient was profiled by high-throughput sequencing. From the authors' description of their analysis: CDR3 differences across clinicopathological groups were used to build a classifier for discriminating distant-metastatic papillary thyroid cancer patients. The Shannon index was used to measure repertoire diversity, and the Morisita-Horn index was used to measure how similar tumor and blood repertoires were. The public reads were run again by TCRdb, first through fastp at Q25 and then through MiXCR, and only productive beta chains were kept. TCRdb, rather than the study authors, made the V and J calls. This sample has approximately 90,000 clones in its table, and more than 9.5% of those were observed once. 11% of the sample goes to the ten largest clones.

This clone was recorded many times. The target of this receptor is not known. No base-level quality is on record; no much larger clone is a single base apart. The junction shows trimming of 4 bases on V and 1 base on J, plus 8 bases between the germline ends. Measured from the cysteine to the phenylalanine, the CDR3 is 12 residues long. CDR3 DNA is the only sequence kept; it has 36 bases, read in frame from the first base. The germline V gene (reference sequence) gives CDR1 as DFQATT and CDR2 as SNEGSKA. This receptor was obtained from a female donor with papillary thyroid cancer or a benign thyroid nodule (not recorded which). Some clones in this sample may be carry-over from other donors' samples. The V and J genes are TRBV20-1 and TRBJ2-7, with TRBD2 perhaps the D gene, on 6 matching bases. The sample was blood. The sequenced DNA: TGCAGTGCTACAGGGAGGTCCTACGAGCAGTACTTC. Translation gives CSATGRSYEQYF.